In its sample, the clone carrying this TCR beta chain was seen a few times. The data were obtained in a study of T cells in Graves' hyperthyroidism and ophthalmopathy. From germline, CDR1 is MNHEY and CDR2 SVGEGT. CDR3 size: 12 residues. V lost 8 bases and J lost 7, with 15 bases in between. TCR beta CDR3 sequences were amplified from RNA transcripts. HTBI primers were used for first-round RT-PCR of the TCR CDR3. MiXCR, run by TCRdb on the multiplex PCR reads, gives a single entry per CDR3 protein. The data hold hundreds of thousands of distinct CDR3 sequences, with 14% observed a single time. The chain links TRBV6-2 or TRBV6-3 to TRBJ2-7; D unclear. This clonotype was sampled from a young woman with Graves' hyperthyroidism. Sample: blood. CDR3 amino acids: CASSSQFLEQYF. The CDR3 DNA is TGTGCCAGCTCATCACAATTCCTAGAGCAGTACTTC.